Included here is one TCR beta chain sequence, with context. No cognate antigen has been identified for it. The input lacks base qualities; no much larger clone sits a single base away. The CDR3 regions of human TCRbeta chains were analyzed by immunosequencing. In the original analysis: TCRs in the repertoires were matched against a reference library of SARS-CoV-2-specific TCRs that had been generated with the MIRA antigen-specificity platform. Breadth meant the fraction of unique TCRs that were SARS-CoV-2-associated, whereas depth meant the fraction of total T cells that were SARS-CoV-2-associated. Using the MIRA data, each spike-specific TCR was mapped to the spike region that the TCR reacts to and placed in a CD4 or CD8 class. Log10-transformed breadth and depth values were compared by one-way ANOVA with Sidak's multiple comparisons tests. The clones in this table, taken by TCRdb from immuneACCESS, are in-frame only. Not every clone is retained; where verified, under half of the shortfall comes from an unresolved V gene, and the cause of the rest is unknown. V, J and clone size reflect that table, while D and trimming were determined from the DNA. The sample yields 85,000 to 130,000 clones; over 75% were counted once. In total, the top ten clones hold about 8.7% of the sample.

The sample comes from a study of T cell responses to AZD1222 COVID-19 vaccine (dated by TCRdb to the early 2020s). Concerning the study at large: AZD1222 recipients with second doses at about 4 weeks or about 12 weeks were pooled, because spike-specific TCR depth and breadth did not differ between schedules. TCR sequencing covered more than 230 trial participants: some 210 given two doses of AZD1222 and 26 given two doses of MenACWY control vaccine. Trial participants were enrolled by age into subgroups of 18-55, 56-69 and 70-plus years, and 148, 28 and 57 TCR-sequenced participants, respectively, were included in these subgroups.

CDR1 and CDR2 are drawn from the germline V gene: MGHRA, YSYEKL. The cysteine opens and the phenylalanine closes a CDR3 of 16 amino acids. CDR3 DNA only is kept here, 48 bases in frame from base 1. V and J are truncated by 0 bases and 3 bases respectively, leaving an intervening sequence of 15 bases. In light of the paper, this sample's time point label describes: baseline before first vaccination. Vaccinee samples were obtained from the UK trials COV001 and COV002, which included a single-blind randomized controlled phase 2/3 trial of AZD1222 (ChAdOx1 nCoV-19) in healthy adults. For TCRbeta chain sequencing, PBMC samples from trial participants were taken at day 0 and at day 28 after the second dose. What the work shows at the level of the full study, not this receptor alone: Vaccine-associated CD4 TCRs spanned the whole spike protein, with dominant responses in regions 160-218 and 743-854. Reportedly, almost half of the unique spike-specific TCRs recognized epitopes lying outside the regions that are mutated in the B.1.351 and B.1.1.7 variants. No day 14 peak-response samples were available, so repertoires were characterized only after the peak T cell response. In the small 56-69-year group, the increase in depth fell short of significance, most likely because of low power. Only five or six AZD1222 recipients were SARS-CoV-2 seropositive at baseline, limiting conclusions about previously exposed vaccinees. Participants were mostly white British, with more females than males. The authors suggested clonal diversity may have been underestimated. Spike-specific TCR breadth and depth rose significantly after two AZD1222 doses compared with day 0 and with MenACWY recipients.

The clonotype comes from an adult in good health. Sample: peripheral blood, taken on day 0 of AZD1222 vaccination. The chain uses TRBV4-1 and TRBJ2-7; the best D guess is TRBD1, with 5 bases matching. In nucleotide form, the sequence is TGCGCCAGCAGCCAAGATTGGGGCAGGGCCGTCTACGAGCAGTACTTC. The translation is CASSQDWGRAVYEQYF.